The rows below give T cell receptor beta chains drawn from one sample of a study of T cells in Graves' hyperthyroidism and ophthalmopathy. From the multiplex PCR reads, TCRdb called clonotypes with MiXCR, one entry per CDR3 protein. The profile shows about 610,000 distinct CDR3 sequences, around 15% of them singletons. The sequenced sample was blood. These receptor sequences come from a woman aged 40 to 49 with Graves' ophthalmopathy. CDR3s include the opening cysteine and the closing phenylalanine or tryptophan. The D gene is left open where the match is weak. Clone size, where shown, is once, few, many, or a class for clones that have expanded.

TRBD2 TRBJ2-2 TRBV10-3 many TGTGCCATCAGTGAGCCGGGACTAGGTATAACCGGGGAGCTGTTTTTT CAISEPGLGITGELFF
NA TRBJ1-6 TRBV7-9 NA TGTGCCAGCAGCTTAGTCAGGGGTGAGTCACCCCTCCACTTT CASSLVRGESPLHF
TRBD2 TRBJ2-5 TRBV3-1 NA TGTGCCAGCAGCCGAACGGGACTAGCGGAAGAGACCCAGTACTTC CASSRTGLAEETQYF
NA TRBJ1-1 TRBV6-1 many TGTGCCAGCAGTGGAAAGAGGGGGGCCCCCTCGAACACTGAAGCTTTCTTT CASSGKRGAPSNTEAFF
TRBD1 TRBJ2-5 TRBV28 NA TGTGCCAGCAATGACCCGGGACAGTACCAAGAGACCCAGTACTTC CASNDPGQYQETQYF
TRBD1 TRBJ2-5 TRBV27 NA TGTGCCAGCAGCAACCAGGGACAGGGGGCGGAAGAGACCCAGTACTTC CASSNQGQGAEETQYF
NA TRBJ2-7 TRBV18 many TGTGCCAGCTCACCATCAGGTCTTGCGGGTTCCTACGAGCAGTACTTC CASSPSGLAGSYEQYF
TRBD2 TRBJ2-5 TRBV5-4 NA TGTGCCAGCAGCTTGGGGGGGACTAGCGGAGGAGGGATCGCAGAGACCCAGTACTTC CASSLGGTSGGGIAETQYF
NA TRBJ1-2 TRBV6-1 NA TGTGCCAGCAGCCTGGGAGAAGGTCGTCGGGGCTACACCTTC CASSLGEGRRGYTF
TRBD1 TRBJ2-7 TRBV13 few TGTGCCAGCAGCGTACAGGGGGCCCCCTACGAGCAGTACTTC CASSVQGAPYEQYF
TRBD1 TRBJ2-3 TRBV6-1 NA TGTGCCAGCAACGCCGGACAGGGGACTAGCACAGATACGCAGTATTTT CASNAGQGTSTDTQYF
TRBD1 TRBJ2-7 TRBV6-5 many TGTGCCAGCAGCTTAGGACAGGGTATCACCTACGAGCAGTACTTC CASSLGQGITYEQYF
TRBD1 TRBJ2-7 TRBV28 many TGTGCCAGCAGTTTATTTGGGACAGGCTCCTACGAGCAGTACTTC CASSLFGTGSYEQYF
NA TRBJ1-2 TRBV20-1 few TGCAGTGCTAGAGTCACAGAAAACTATGGCTACACCTTC CSARVTENYGYTF
NA TRBJ2-5 TRBV24-1 few TGTGCCACCAGTGACCGACAGCATCAAGAGACCCAGTACTTC CATSDRQHQETQYF
NA TRBJ1-3 TRBV28 few TGTGCCAGCTGCACAGGGAACTCTGGAAACACCATATATTTT CASCTGNSGNTIYF
TRBD2 TRBJ2-5 TRBV19 few TGTGTCAGTAGCGGTTTCGGACTAGCGGGAGGGCAAGAGACCCAGTACTTC CVSSGFGLAGGQETQYF
TRBD2 TRBJ2-5 TRBV7-8 many TGTGCCAGCAGCTTGAGGAGGGCCGGGACTAGGGATGAGACCCAGTACTTC CASSLRRAGTRDETQYF
NA TRBJ1-1 TRBV11-2 many TGTGCCAGCAGCCCTCGCGGGGGCATGAACACTGAAGCTTTCTTT CASSPRGGMNTEAFF
TRBD2 TRBJ2-5 TRBV6-1 few TGTGCCAGCACGGCTAGCGGGAGAGAGACCCAGTACTTC CASTASGRETQYF
TRBD2 TRBJ2-2 TRBV15 NA TGTGCCACCGGGGGGGTTACCGGGGAGCTGTTTTTT CATGGVTGELFF
TRBD2 TRBJ2-5 TRBV7-8 many TGTGCCAGCAGCCCCACTAGCGGGAGGGCCATTTGGGAGACCCAGTACTTC CASSPTSGRAIWETQYF
NA TRBJ2-7 TRBV27 many TGTGCCAGCCCAAACGGACACCCCTACGAGCAGTACTTC CASPNGHPYEQYF
NA TRBJ2-7 TRBV7-2 NA TGTGCCAGCAGCCCCCGGTCGGAGGGCTACGAGCAGTACTTC CASSPRSEGYEQYF
NA TRBJ1-1 TRBV12-3/TRBV12-4 many TGTGCCAGCATAATCGGGGGCCCGATGAACACTGAAGCTTTCTTT CASIIGGPMNTEAFF
TRBD2 TRBJ2-7 TRBV28 few TGTGCCAGCAAGCTGGGTAGCGGGAGTGGCTACGAGCAGTACTTC CASKLGSGSGYEQYF
TRBD1 TRBJ1-2 TRBV6-1 few TGTGCCAGCAGGCCCGGGACAGGTTCTCACGGGGGCTATGGCTACACCTTC CASRPGTGSHGGYGYTF
NA TRBJ1-2 TRBV4-1 many TGCGCCAGCAGCCAAGAGACCCTCATTGGGGGGGGCGTTTTTAGCTACACCTTC CASSQETLIGGGVFSYTF
NA TRBJ2-7 TRBV10-3 few TGTGCCATCAGCCCCTCTCCGGCCCAGAACTACGAGCAGTACTTC CAISPSPAQNYEQYF
NA TRBJ2-7 TRBV6-2/TRBV6-3 many TGTGCCAGCAGTGACGTTTCCGGGCCGGGAAAGTACTTC CASSDVSGPGKYF
TRBD2 TRBJ2-5 TRBV11-2 once TGTGCCAGCAGTTGGGTTGGGACTAACCAAGAGACCCAGTACTTC CASSWVGTNQETQYF
NA TRBJ2-5 TRBV20-1 few TGCAGTGCTCCAATCGTTCCCGCACAAGAGACCCAGTACTTC CSAPIVPAQETQYF
TRBD2 TRBJ2-2 TRBV12-3/TRBV12-4 many TGTGCCAGCAGGCACACTAGCGGGGCGTGGAACACCGGGGAGCTGTTTTTT CASRHTSGAWNTGELFF
NA TRBJ2-7 TRBV5-6 few TGTGCCAGCAGCTCTAGATCGGACGAGCAGTACTTC CASSSRSDEQYF
NA TRBJ1-2 TRBV28 many TGTGCCAGCAGTCCCCCCCGGGGGGACCGGCGGTACTTCTTC CASSPPRGDRRYFF
TRBD2 TRBJ2-7 TRBV12-3/TRBV12-4 many TGTGCCAGCAGTCCTCAAGCGGGAATACTCGAGCAGTACTTC CASSPQAGILEQYF
NA TRBJ1-1 TRBV5-1 NA TGCGCCAGCCCTACGGGCAGGGTGCAGATAGGGAACACTGAAGCTTTCTTT CASPTGRVQIGNTEAFF
TRBD2 TRBJ2-7 TRBV7-8 many TGTGCCAGCAGCATTATAGCGGGAGAAACCTACGAGCAGTACTTC CASSIIAGETYEQYF
TRBD1 TRBJ1-2 TRBV6-5 many TGTGCCAGCAGTTACTTAGGGACAGGGGGGGGCTACACCTTC CASSYLGTGGGYTF
TRBD1 TRBJ1-5 TRBV28 many TGTGCCAGCTCTGACGGACAGGGTGGAAATCAGCCCCAGCATTTT CASSDGQGGNQPQHF
TRBD2 TRBJ2-2 TRBV20-1 NA TGCAGTGCTAGGGGGTTGGGGCGGGAGCACACCGGGGAGCTGTTTTTT CSARGLGREHTGELFF
NA TRBJ2-5 TRBV12-3/TRBV12-4 many TGTGCCAGCGGATGGGCGGGGCAAGAGACCCAGTACTTC CASGWAGQETQYF
TRBD1 TRBJ1-2 TRBV30 NA TGTGCCTGGACCCGGGGACAGGTTTATGGCTACACCTTC CAWTRGQVYGYTF
TRBD1 TRBJ1-2 TRBV12-3/TRBV12-4 many TGTGCCAGCAGTTCCGGGACAGGCGGCTATGGCTACACCTTC CASSSGTGGYGYTF
NA TRBJ2-5 TRBV29-1 many TGCAGCGGGGGGGCCCCAGAGACCCAGTACTTC CSGGAPETQYF
TRBD2 TRBJ2-7 TRBV28 many TGTGCCAGCACGCGGGAGGGACCGCACGAGCAGTACTTC CASTREGPHEQYF
TRBD1 TRBJ1-1 TRBV10-3 many TGTGCCACCGGACAGGGGCTATCGAACACTGAAGCTTTCTTT CATGQGLSNTEAFF